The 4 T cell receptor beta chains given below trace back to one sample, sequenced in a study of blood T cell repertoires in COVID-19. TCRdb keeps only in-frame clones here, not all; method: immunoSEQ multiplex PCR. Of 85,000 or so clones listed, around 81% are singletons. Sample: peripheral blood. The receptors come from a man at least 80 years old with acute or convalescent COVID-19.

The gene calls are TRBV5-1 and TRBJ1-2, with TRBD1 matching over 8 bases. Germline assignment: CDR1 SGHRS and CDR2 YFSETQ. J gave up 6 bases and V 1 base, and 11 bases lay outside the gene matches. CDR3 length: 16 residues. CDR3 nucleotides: TGCGCCAGCAGCTTGACTGCCGGACAGGGAAGGGATGGCTACACCTTC. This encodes CASSLTAGQGRDGYTF.

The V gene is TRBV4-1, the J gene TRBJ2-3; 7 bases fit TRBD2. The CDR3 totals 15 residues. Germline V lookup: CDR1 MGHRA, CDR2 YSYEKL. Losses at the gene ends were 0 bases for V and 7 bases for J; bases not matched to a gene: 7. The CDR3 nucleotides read TGCGCCAGCAGCCAAGATCGGGGGGATTCGTATACGCAGTATTTT. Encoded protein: CASSQDRGDSYTQYF.

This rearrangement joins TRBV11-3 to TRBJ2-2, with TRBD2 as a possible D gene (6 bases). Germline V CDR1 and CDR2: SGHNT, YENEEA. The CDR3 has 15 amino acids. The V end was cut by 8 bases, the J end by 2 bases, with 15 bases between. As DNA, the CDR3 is TGTGCCAGCGCCGCCGGGGGTGCCAACACCGGGGAGCTGTTTTTT. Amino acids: CASAAGGANTGELFF. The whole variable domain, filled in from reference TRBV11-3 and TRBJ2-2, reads EAGVVQSPRYKIIEKKQPVAFWCNPISGHNTLYWYLQNLGQGPELLIRYENEEAVDDSQLPKDRFSAERLKGVDSTLKIQPAELGDSAVYLCASAAGGANTGELFFGEGSRLTVL.

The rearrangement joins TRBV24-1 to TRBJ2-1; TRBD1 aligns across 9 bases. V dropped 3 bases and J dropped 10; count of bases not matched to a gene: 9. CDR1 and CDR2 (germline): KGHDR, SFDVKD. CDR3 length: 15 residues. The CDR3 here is CATSDPGQGVEEQFF. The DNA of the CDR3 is TGTGCCACCAGTGATCCGGGACAGGGCGTTGAGGAGCAGTTCTTC.